This T cell receptor beta chain was retrieved from a study of T cell repertoires in cytomegalovirus infection. Study-level information: Based on public TCR beta signatures, there were indications of CMV infection and of a matching HLA type. General study results and limits: The study identified carriers of CMV plus the relevant HLA from cumulative public TCR beta family frequency.

TCRdb recomputed calls from the reads with MiXCR, one row per CDR3 protein. The sample lists around 630,000 distinct CDR3 sequences, roughly a quarter occurring once. Germline CDR1 reads SGHVS; CDR2 reads FNYEAQ. The V end was cut by 0 bases, the J end by 4 bases, with 14 bases between. This CDR3 spans 16 amino acids. This clonotype was detected many times. Its matching antigen is unknown. Sequenced input: CD8+ T cells from PBMCs. V and J are TRBV7-6 and TRBJ2-3; tentatively, D is TRBD2 (6 bases). This receptor was taken from a human donor in good health (CMV status not recorded). Some clones in this sample may be carry-over from other donors' samples. CDR3 DNA sequence: TGTGCCAGCAGCTTAGCTAGCGGAATGGGTGCAGATACGCAGTATTTT. Its translation is CASSLASGMGADTQYF.